This T cell receptor (beta chain) was captured by sequencing in a study of shared clonotypes between healthy human individuals. Germline V gene sequence: CDR1 SGHTA, CDR2 FQGNSA. Trimming pared 2 bases from V and 0 bases from J, leaving 16 bases between. CDR3 length equals 17 residues. For this clone: Its specificity is not known.

Study-level results: Relative to their counterparts shared across all four donors, non-shared clonotypes exhibited diminished generation probabilities.

In the authors' workflow: Filtering differed since immunoSEQ provided only junctions, with no quality scores. This table comes from immunoSEQ multiplex PCR, and its TCRdb copy is limited to in-frame clones, with some not included. That table is the source of V, J and clone size, and D and trimming were worked out from the DNA. The sample consists of over a million clones, around 97% of them appearing once. The sequence was collected from a man aged 25-40 years in good health. Sequencing input: naive CD4+ T cells sorted from blood. Subset of the sample: CD45RA+ positively selected. This chain joins TRBV7-2 and TRBJ1-1, with D unclear. CDR3 DNA: TGTGCCAGCAGCTTAAACCTATGGGGTTCGCTGAACACTGAAGCTTTCTTT. Protein product: CASSLNLWGSLNTEAFF.